The next 18 T cell receptor beta chains were all read from a single sample in a study of cytomegalovirus exposure and HLA in healthy donors. The primer mix had 60 Vbeta and 13 Jbeta primers. Data came from immunoSEQ multiplex PCR; TCRdb stores just in-frame clones and leaves some out. This table holds 95,000 to 100,000 clones, about 74% found once. The specimen sequenced was PBMCs. All receptors derive from a male donor in good health and CMV-seronegative.

This clone came up once. The chain couples TRBV9 to TRBJ1-1; TRBD1 might be the D (5 bases). Germline assignment: CDR1 SGDLS and CDR2 YYNGEE. The length of the CDR3 is 15 residues. Trimming stripped 3 bases from V and 7 bases from J, with 19 bases between. The CDR3 nucleotides are TGTGCCAGCAGCGCGCCACGACGGGGGATTGATGAAGCTTTCTTT. It encodes CASSAPRRGIDEAFF.

Only one count was recorded for this clone. V is TRBV28 and J is TRBJ1-6; the D gene is possibly TRBD1 (6 bases). V lost 7 bases to trimming and J lost 8 bases, with 9 bases between them. The germline gives CDR1 MDHEN, CDR2 SYDVKM. The CDR3 contains 12 residues. The CDR3 DNA sequence: TGTGCCAGCACCAGGGGAGATTCACCCCTCCACTTT. It is translated as CASTRGDSPLHF.

This clone has only a few counts. The chain recombines TRBV29-1 with TRBJ2-1, with D maybe TRBD2 (7 bases). This CDR3 comprises 15 residues. CDR1 and CDR2 (germline): SQVTM, ANQGSEA. V was pared by 7 bases and J by 1 base, with 17 bases between. The CDR3 sequence is CSASGGNLSYNEQFF. The DNA of the CDR3 is TGCAGCGCCTCGGGGGGCAACCTTTCCTACAATGAGCAGTTCTTC.

This clone has only a few counts. J is TRBJ1-1 and V is TRBV7-2; perhaps TRBD1 as D (6 bases). The CDR3 is 13 residues long. The V gene's germline CDR1 is SGHTA and CDR2 FQGNSA. The V and J ends lost 5 bases and 1 base respectively, with 8 bases between them. CDR3 sequence: CASSQGRNTEAFF. Here the CDR3 DNA reads TGTGCCAGCAGCCAGGGGAGGAACACTGAAGCTTTCTTT.

This clone came up a few times. J is TRBJ2-1 and V is TRBV9; the match to TRBD2 covers 12 bases. The ends lost 4 bases at V and 3 bases at J; junction bases unmatched: 20. Germline V gene sequence: CDR1 SGDLS, CDR2 YYNGEE. This CDR3 has 21 amino acids. CDR3 in DNA: TGTGCCAGCAGCCCGAGAACCCAACTAGCGGGAGGACCTATTTTCTACAATGAGCAGTTCTTC. Amino acid sequence: CASSPRTQLAGGPIFYNEQFF.

The chain has TRBV27 and TRBJ2-1; weak D call: TRBD2 (5 bases). This CDR3 is built from 13 residues. The V end was cut by 3 bases, the J end by 8 bases, with 11 bases between. Per germline, CDR1 MNHEY and CDR2 SMNVEV (reference sequence). The chain's CDR3 is CASSFGRTYEQFF. CDR3 DNA: TGTGCCAGCAGTTTTGGGAGAACGTATGAGCAGTTCTTC.

The chain uses TRBV11-2 and TRBJ1-1; D is perhaps TRBD1 (6 bases). Germline V gives CDR1 SGHAT, CDR2 FQNNGV. Trimming stripped 3 bases from V and 1 base from J, with 12 bases between. CDR3 length: 15 amino acids. The CDR3 coding sequence is TGTGCCAGCAGCTTTAACAGGGCGGGGAACACTGAAGCTTTCTTT. It yields the protein CASSFNRAGNTEAFF.

This chain connects TRBV19 to TRBJ2-5; 8 bases line up with TRBD2. CDR1 and CDR2 from the germline V gene are LNHDA and SQIVND (reference sequence). CDR3 length: 15 amino acids. The junction had 4 bases not matched to a gene; V was cut back by 3 bases and J by 1 base. The CDR3 DNA reads as TGTGCCAGTAGTATGGGTAGCGGGGCCCAAGAGACCCAGTACTTC. Translation gives CASSMGSGAQETQYF.

The chain joins TRBV6-5 to TRBJ2-3; 10 nucleotides line up with TRBD2. Germline CDR1 reads MNHEY; CDR2 reads SVGAGI. The trim removed 0 bases at V and 4 bases at J, leaving 4 bases unmatched. The CDR3 has 16 residues. The DNA of the CDR3 is TGTGCCAGCAGTTACTCCGGGACTAGCGAGTCAGATACGCAGTATTTT. Amino acid sequence: CASSYSGTSESDTQYF.

The J gene is TRBJ1-3, the V gene TRBV5-1; D unresolved. Per the germline V gene, CDR1 is SGHRS and CDR2 is YFSETQ. The germline V and J ends were trimmed by 0 bases and 3 bases, with 7 bases remaining between them. The CDR3 runs 14 residues. In nucleotides, the CDR3 is TGCGCCAGCAGCTTGGACGGTATTGGAAACACCATATATTTT. This sequence encodes CASSLDGIGNTIYF.

J is TRBJ2-7 and V is TRBV29-1, with D tentatively TRBD2 (6 bases). The CDR3 runs 15 residues. Per germline, CDR1 SQVTM and CDR2 ANQGSEA. The V gene lost 7 bases and the J gene lost 4 bases, with 23 bases spanning the gap. CDR3 in DNA: TGCAGCGCTTATGCAATTGACGGGAGTAAATACGAGCAGTACTTC. This gives the protein CSAYAIDGSKYEQYF.

This chain joins TRBV25-1 and TRBJ1-5; 7 bases match TRBD1. The CDR3 is 18 residues long. Germline CDR1 and CDR2: MGHDK and SYGVNS. Trimming took 0 bases from V and 0 from J; bases not matched to a gene: 8. CDR3 sequence reads: CASSEYKGADHSNQPQHF. In DNA form, the CDR3 reads TGTGCCAGCAGTGAATATAAGGGGGCAGACCATAGCAATCAGCCCCAGCATTTT. The variable domain in full, completed from reference TRBV25-1 and TRBJ1-5, reads EADIYQTPRYLVIGTGKKITLECSQTMGHDKMYWYQQDPGMELHLIHYSYGVNSTEKGDLSSESTVSRIRTEHFPLTLESARPSHTSQYLCASSEYKGADHSNQPQHFGDGTRLSIL.

V gene TRBV11-2 combines with J gene TRBJ2-2; D not certain. V was trimmed by 2 bases and J by 5 bases, leaving 6 bases between them. The CDR3 has 13 amino acids. The germline V gene has CDR1 SGHAT and CDR2 FQNNGV. CDR3 coding DNA: TGTGCCAGCAGCTTATTCGTAACCGGGGAGCTGTTTTTT. It yields the protein CASSLFVTGELFF.

This rearrangement joins TRBV5-4 to TRBJ2-7; 10 nucleotides agree with TRBD2. V was clipped by 4 bases and J by 4 bases; unmatched bases: 5. CDR1 and CDR2 (germline): SGHNT, YYREEE (reference sequence). CDR3 length equals 14 residues. The CDR3 DNA reads as TGTGCCAGCAGCCCTATGACTAGCGGGTACGAGCAGTACTTC. Translated, it gives CASSPMTSGYEQYF.

This chain connects TRBV5-1 to TRBJ2-6, with 7 bases fitting TRBD1. Germline CDR1 and CDR2: SGHRS and YFSETQ. CDR3 size: 17 residues. V lost 0 bases to trimming and J lost 3 bases; unmatched junction nucleotides: 6. CDR3 region: CASSLAPTGDGANVLTF. As DNA, the CDR3 is TGCGCCAGCAGCTTGGCTCCCACAGGGGATGGGGCCAACGTCCTGACTTTC.

The chain recombines TRBV19 with TRBJ2-2, with TRBD2 identical over 8 bases. J lost 1 base, V lost 3 bases, and 4 bases had no gene match. The CDR3 is made up of 16 amino acids. Germline V lookup: CDR1 LNHDA, CDR2 SQIVND (reference sequence). The DNA for the CDR3 is TGTGCCAGTAGTATTGGGCTAGCGGGGAACACCGGGGAGCTGTTTTTT. Translation gives CASSIGLAGNTGELFF.

This clone was picked up a small number of times. The rearrangement links TRBV5-1 to TRBJ2-2; the D gene is possibly TRBD1 (6 bases). The CDR3 contains 15 residues. CDR1 and CDR2 from the germline V gene are SGHRS and YFSETQ. The V end lost 2 bases, the J end lost 7 bases, and 15 bases lay between the germline ends. CDR3 nucleotides: TGCGCCAGCAGCTTAGAAACAGGGCTCGGCGGGGAGCTGTTTTTT. It is translated as CASSLETGLGGELFF.

Notes on this clone: The junction departs from germline at one end; a sequencing error may be responsible. J is TRBJ1-1 and V is TRBV2; 9 bases match TRBD1. Germline V CDR1 and CDR2: SNHLY, FYNNEI. This CDR3 region has 13 residues. CDR3 DNA: TGTGCCAGCAGTAGGGACAGGGTCTTAGGGGCTTCCTTT. Translating gives CASSRDRVLGASF.